This TCR beta chain was sequenced for a study of graft-versus-host responses after intestinal transplantation. Overall study findings and caveats: GvH clones occurred in recipient marrow; some first appeared in ileum or blood. Individuals carrying graft-donor T cell macrochimerism showed high graft-versus-host to host-versus-graft clonal ratios in allografts.

A single count supports this clone. No antigen is known for it. TCRdb keeps only in-frame clones here, not all; method: immunoSEQ multiplex PCR. Of tens of thousands of clones listed, 91% were seen once; the top ten hold around 5.1%. CDR3 length: 16 residues. The sequence was obtained from a human patient who received an intestinal transplant, so some T cells may come from the graft donor. This specimen consisted of PBMCs, obtained 650 to 690 days after intestinal transplant. V is TRBV21-1 and J is TRBJ1-1. TRBV21-1 is marked as a pseudogene. The CDR3 here is CASHEKAPCRNTEAFF. The CDR3 DNA reads TGTGCCAGCCACGAAAAGGCCCCTTGTCGGAACACTGAAGCTTTCTTT.